This note documents a single TCR beta chain sequence. V was pared by 4 bases and J by 7 bases, with 4 bases of the junction left unmatched. CDR1 MNHEY and CDR2 SVGEGT come from the germline V gene. CDR3 length equals 13 residues. Per the authors' pipeline: Nucleated cell number was recorded as an estimate derived from reference gene primer amplification. Produced via immunoSEQ multiplex PCR; TCRdb's table is partial and in-frame only. Clone size and V and J calls were adopted from that table, with D and trimming inferred from the DNA. The sample carries about 240,000 clones, approximately 82% recorded once. The data are from a study of blood T cell repertoires in COVID-19. Study details: Acute and convalescent COVID-19 specimens originated in the United States, Italy and Spain. Sample material is recorded as cDNA or gDNA derived from T cells, B-cell-depleted T cells, or PBMCs.

Sequenced input: peripheral blood. The sequence was collected from a man aged 25 to 45 who had recovered from COVID-19. J is TRBJ1-2 and V is TRBV6-2 or TRBV6-3; 9 positions agree with TRBD1. CDR3 residues: CASSWDREAGYTF. CDR3 coding DNA: TGTGCCAGCAGTTGGGACAGGGAAGCTGGCTACACCTTC.